Listed here are 29 T cell receptor beta chains from one sample, sequenced in a study of T cell responses to AZD1222 COVID-19 vaccine. Libraries were prepared by immunoSEQ multiplex PCR; TCRdb keeps only in-frame clonotypes and omits some of them. The sample contains 140,000 to 150,000 clones, about 91% of which appear only once. Sequences were derived from peripheral blood, sampled on day 0 of AZD1222 vaccination. The receptors were gathered from an adult in good health.

The chain recombines TRBV7-3 with TRBJ1-1; TRBD1 matches 9 bases. The CDR3 is 13 amino acids. V shed 5 bases and J 11 bases; nucleotides not matched to a gene: 9. Germline V gives CDR1 SGHTA, CDR2 FQGTGA. The CDR3 DNA reads TGTGCCAGCAGCCCCAGGGACAGGGTGGCCGCTTTCTTT. Encoded protein: CASSPRDRVAAFF. The full variable domain, with the rest looked up from reference TRBV7-3 and TRBJ1-1, is GAGVSQTPSNKVTEKGKYVELRCDPISGHTALYWYRQSLGQGPEFLIYFQGTGAADDSGLPNDRFFAVRPEGSVSTLKIQRTERGDSAVYLCASSPRDRVAAFFGQGTRLTVV.

The CDR3 region has the DNA TGTGCCAGCAGCCTTCCTCCGGGACAGAGTTTTAATGAGCAGTTCTTC. Amino acid sequence: CASSLPPGQSFNEQFF. This chain connects TRBV5-4 to TRBJ2-1; 7 positions agree with TRBD1. The CDR3 extends over 16 amino acids. J lost 7 bases, V lost 4 bases, and 14 bases had no gene match. CDR1 SGHNT and CDR2 YYREEE come from the germline V gene (reference sequence).

The chain is built from TRBV6-5 and TRBJ2-7; TRBD2 matches 8 bases. The CDR3 loop spans 15 amino acids. The germline V gene has CDR1 MNHEY and CDR2 SVGAGI. With V trimmed by 6 bases and J by 0 bases, 7 bases remained unmatched. In nucleotides, the CDR3 is TGTGCCAGCAGCAAAGCCGGGACTAGCTCCTACGAGCAGTACTTC. It yields the protein CASSKAGTSSYEQYF.

The chain couples TRBV7-9 to TRBJ2-4, with a weak D call TRBD2 (6 bases). The CDR3 has 16 residues. Germline V gene sequence: CDR1 SEHNR, CDR2 FQNEAQ (reference sequence). Trimming stripped 5 bases from V and 0 bases from J, with 14 bases between. The CDR3 DNA reads as TGTGCCAGCAGCCCCTTAGCGGTTCTAGCCAAAAACATTCAGTACTTC. Translation: CASSPLAVLAKNIQYF.

The chain couples TRBV4-2 to TRBJ1-1; 8 positions agree with TRBD1. The CDR3 has 16 amino acids. CDR1 and CDR2 (germline): LGHNA, YNFKEQ. V dropped 0 bases and J dropped 5; count of bases not matched to a gene: 8. The CDR3 here is CASSQDTRQGRTEAFF. The CDR3, as DNA: TGTGCCAGCAGCCAAGATACTCGACAGGGGAGGACTGAAGCTTTCTTT.

There are a few counts of this clone. The V gene is TRBV2, the J gene TRBJ2-7, with TRBD1 identical over 7 bases. With 9 bases clipped from V and 9 bases from J, the junction kept 8 bases outside the gene matches. This CDR3 has 11 residues. The germline V gene has CDR1 SNHLY and CDR2 FYNNEI. The CDR3 loop is CASYRQGGQYF. Written as DNA, the CDR3 is TGTGCCAGTTACCGACAGGGCGGGCAGTACTTC.

The V call is TRBV19, the J call TRBJ1-5; the D is unclear. Germline CDR1 reads LNHDA; CDR2 reads SQIVND (reference sequence). The CDR3 is 14 amino acids. Trimming shortened V by 7 bases and J by 1 base, and 11 bases separated the two germline ends. The DNA of the CDR3 is TGTGCCAGTATGAAGCGGGCAAGCAATCAGCCCCAGCATTTT. Encoded protein: CASMKRASNQPQHF.

The V and J genes are TRBV20-1 and TRBJ1-5; tentatively, D is TRBD1 (5 bases). The CDR3 runs 15 residues. The V gene's germline CDR1 is DFQATT and CDR2 SNEGSKA (reference sequence). V dropped 3 bases and J dropped 1 base, with 13 bases sitting between them. DNA for the CDR3: TGCAGTGCTAGTCGCGGGGCCGGCAGCAATCAGCCCCAGCATTTT. This translates into CSASRGAGSNQPQHF.

The chain uses TRBV29-1 and TRBJ2-1, with 9 bases fitting TRBD2. Germline V lookup: CDR1 SQVTM, CDR2 ANQGSEA. This CDR3 is 16 amino acids long. Unmatched junction bases numbered 7, after V lost 4 bases and J lost 0 bases. DNA for the CDR3: TGCAGCGTTGGATTGCGGGGGGGCCTCTCCTACAATGAGCAGTTCTTC. Translated, it gives CSVGLRGGLSYNEQFF.

The chain has TRBV19 and TRBJ1-3; D is unresolved. This CDR3 region has 15 residues. Germline V gene lookup returns CDR1 LNHDA and CDR2 SQIVND (reference sequence). Trimming pared 6 bases from V and 0 bases from J, leaving 12 bases between. Here the CDR3 reads CASSSGWNSGNTIYF. CDR3 coding DNA: TGTGCCAGTAGCTCGGGATGGAACTCTGGAAACACCATATATTTT.

The chain uses TRBV25-1 and TRBJ1-6; D call uncertain. This CDR3 contains 13 residues. Germline lookup yields CDR1 MGHDK and CDR2 SYGVNS. Deletions cut 2 bases from V and 8 bases from J, with 7 bases between. CDR3 sequence (DNA): TGTGCCAGCAGTGAACTTAGGGATTCACCCCTCCACTTT. Translated: CASSELRDSPLHF.

The rearrangement joins TRBV7-2 to TRBJ1-6; no clear D. Germline V gene data show CDR1 as SGHTA and CDR2 as FQGNSA. V was shortened by 6 bases and J by 10 bases, with 10 bases between the two germline ends. The CDR3 consists of 12 residues. The chain's CDR3 is CASRSGWSPLHF. The CDR3, as DNA: TGTGCCAGCAGGTCGGGGTGGTCACCCCTCCACTTT.

The chain links TRBV3-1 (or the pseudogene TRBV3-2) to TRBJ1-1; D is undetermined. Germline V CDR1 and CDR2: LGHDT, YNNKEL (reference sequence). This CDR3 region has 15 residues. Trimming took 0 bases from V and 4 from J, leaving 12 bases between them. CDR3 region: CASSQDPAGPTEAFF. The CDR3 region has the DNA TGTGCCAGCAGCCAAGATCCGGCGGGTCCCACTGAAGCTTTCTTT.

The chain carries TRBV4-1 and TRBJ1-1; D is uncertain. Germline assignment: CDR1 MGHRA and CDR2 YSYEKL. Between the trimmed V and J ends, which lost 4 bases and 1 base, there was a span of 13 bases. The CDR3 has 15 amino acids. DNA for the CDR3: TGCGCCAGCAGCCCTATCCGGGCCGAGAACACTGAAGCTTTCTTT. It specifies CASSPIRAENTEAFF.

The chain links TRBV13 to TRBJ1-1; TRBD1 is a possible D gene (6 bases). Trimming left V 0 bases short and J 4 bases short, with 18 bases between. CDR3 length equals 17 residues. Germline lookup yields CDR1 PRHDT and CDR2 FYEKMQ (reference sequence). The CDR3 DNA reads TGTGCCAGCAGCTTAGGCGGTACAGGGTATGGGGGCACTGAAGCTTTCTTT. Amino acid sequence: CASSLGGTGYGGTEAFF.

The CDR3 here is CASSTTAYSNQPQHF. CDR3 bases: TGTGCCAGTAGTACGACGGCCTATAGCAATCAGCCCCAGCATTTT. V and J are TRBV19 and TRBJ1-5; D is unresolved. The CDR3 length is 15 residues. Germline V lookup: CDR1 LNHDA, CDR2 SQIVND (reference sequence). Trimming took 4 bases from V and 0 from J, leaving 10 bases between them.

V is TRBV21-1 and J is TRBJ2-7; the table's D call of TRBD1 was not tested on the DNA. TRBV21-1 is a pseudogene locus. CDR3 size: 16 residues. In DNA, the CDR3 is TGTGCCAGCAGCACGAGGGACAGGGGAATTGACTACGAGCAGTACTTC. Amino acids: CASSTRDRGIDYEQYF.

Many counts were recorded for this clone. The chain uses TRBV5-4 and TRBJ1-1; D is unresolved. Germline V gene sequence: CDR1 SGHNT, CDR2 YYREEE (reference sequence). The CDR3 sequence is 13 residues long. Trimming cost V 2 bases and J 1 base, with 6 bases left between them. Here the CDR3 DNA reads TGTGCCAGCAGCTTTGGGAGGAACACTGAAGCTTTCTTT. Amino acids: CASSFGRNTEAFF.

The chain couples TRBV3-1 (or the pseudogene TRBV3-2) to TRBJ2-6, with a possible D match to TRBD1 (6 bases). CDR3 size: 17 residues. V was cut by 5 bases and J by 2 bases, with 16 bases left in between. Germline assignment: CDR1 LGHDT and CDR2 YNNKEL (reference sequence). The CDR3 here is CASSGRTYRAGANVLTF. The CDR3, as DNA: TGTGCCAGCAGCGGACGCACCTACAGGGCTGGGGCCAACGTCCTGACTTTC.

The V call is TRBV29-1, the J call TRBJ1-1; D may be TRBD1 (5 bases). Trimming removed 6 bases at V and 1 base at J, with 12 bases between. Germline assignment: CDR1 SQVTM and CDR2 ANQGSEA. The CDR3 length is 13 residues. CDR3 DNA: TGCAGCGTGGCGGGACCTACGAACACTGAAGCTTTCTTT. As protein: CSVAGPTNTEAFF.

V usage is TRBV5-4 and J usage is TRBJ1-2, with D perhaps TRBD1 (6 bases). CDR3 length: 15 residues. Germline lookup yields CDR1 SGHNT and CDR2 YYREEE (reference sequence). Trimming left V 1 base short and J 2 bases short, with 12 bases between. The CDR3 DNA reads as TGTGCCAGCAGCTTGAGCGGACAGACCAACTATGGCTACACCTTC. Encoded protein: CASSLSGQTNYGYTF.

The chain uses TRBV13 and TRBJ1-3; TRBD1 is a possible D gene (6 bases). CDR1 and CDR2 (germline): PRHDT, FYEKMQ (reference sequence). With 5 bases removed from V and 3 bases from J, the gap between germline ends came to 20 bases. CDR3 length: 17 residues. Written as DNA, the CDR3 is TGTGCCAGCAGCCATGGGATTTTTCAGGGGCTTGGAAACACCATATATTTT. Its protein is CASSHGIFQGLGNTIYF.

This chain uses TRBV5-8 with TRBJ1-1; TRBD1 agrees at 8 bases. The V gene's germline CDR1 is SGHTS and CDR2 YDEGEE. CDR3 length equals 15 residues. J gave up 5 bases and V 0 bases, and 6 bases lay outside the gene matches. For the CDR3, the DNA is TGTGCCAGCAGCTTGGAATCAGGGGGCTATACTGAAGCTTTCTTT. It specifies CASSLESGGYTEAFF. The full variable domain, in which reference TRBV5-8 and TRBJ1-1 provide the parts outside the CDR3, is EAGVTQSPTHLIKTRGQQATLRCSPISGHTSVYWYQQALGLGLQFLLWYDEGEERNRGNFPPRFSGRQFPNYSSELNVNALELEDSALYLCASSLESGGYTEAFFGQGTRLTVV.

This sequence joins TRBV18 and TRBJ2-5; 7 nucleotides line up with TRBD1. Germline trimming cut 5 bases from V and 5 bases from J; bases unmatched to any gene: 8. Germline-derived CDR1 and CDR2 are KGHSH and LQKENI. The CDR3 totals 14 residues. For the CDR3, the DNA is TGTGCCAGCTCATCGAGACAGGGTGGGGAGACCCAGTACTTC. This codes for CASSSRQGGETQYF.

This chain links TRBV11-3 with TRBJ2-7; tentatively, D is TRBD1 (6 bases). This CDR3 contains 13 residues. Germline CDR1 is SGHNT and CDR2 is YENEEA. Trimming shortened V by 5 bases and J by 0 bases, and 8 bases separated the two germline ends. Here the CDR3 reads CASSEDSSYEQYF. In DNA, the CDR3 is TGTGCCAGCAGCGAGGACAGCTCCTACGAGCAGTACTTC.

This sequence joins TRBV6-5 and TRBJ1-3; D is perhaps TRBD1 (5 bases). Per the germline V gene, CDR1 is MNHEY and CDR2 is SVGAGI. CDR3 size: 16 residues. Trimming cost V 1 base and J 0 bases, with 10 bases left between them. The CDR3 region is CASSYFQGSSGNTIYF. CDR3 in DNA: TGTGCCAGCAGTTACTTTCAGGGTAGCTCTGGAAACACCATATATTTT.

This clone was recorded only once. The chain employs TRBV18 and TRBJ1-2, with 7 bases aligning to TRBD1. The CDR3 is made up of 14 amino acids. Germline-derived CDR1 and CDR2 are KGHSH and LQKENI. V shed 5 bases, J shed 0 bases, and the junction held 3 bases outside the gene matches. The CDR3 region has the DNA TGTGCCAGCTCAACAGGGACAGCTAACTATGGCTACACCTTC. Residues: CASSTGTANYGYTF.

The rearrangement joins TRBV6-2 or TRBV6-3 to TRBJ2-3, with D possibly matching TRBD2 (6 bases). With 5 bases removed from V and 1 base from J, the gap between germline ends came to 13 bases. The CDR3 totals 15 residues. Germline values: CDR1 MNHEY, CDR2 SVGEGT. CDR3 region: CASSPAGPRTDTQYF. As DNA, the CDR3 is TGTGCCAGCAGTCCCGCGGGGCCTCGCACAGATACGCAGTATTTT.

This rearrangement joins TRBV11-2 to TRBJ1-6, with D unresolved. CDR1 SGHAT and CDR2 FQNNGV come from the germline V gene. The CDR3 loop spans 16 amino acids. V was clipped by 1 base and J by 0 bases, with 7 bases between them. The CDR3 is CASSLGSTSYNSPLHF. CDR3 bases: TGTGCCAGCAGCTTAGGAAGCACCTCCTATAATTCACCCCTCCACTTT.